This entry features one TCR beta chain sequence. The specificity of this receptor is unknown. Base qualities were left out, and no much larger clone turns up one base away. Trimming removed 0 bases from V and 5 bases from J, leaving 11 bases between the germline ends. From the cysteine up to the phenylalanine, the CDR3 has a length of 15 residues. Left in the record is the CDR3 DNA by itself, 45 bases read in frame from the first base. For CDR1 and CDR2, the germline V gene lists MNHEY and SVGAGI. These data come from a study of cytomegalovirus exposure and HLA in healthy donors (dated by TCRdb to about 2017). For context, the study as a whole: A later analysis indicated that the roughly 130 validation repertoires were generated on the platform also employed for the approximately 700 repertoires of the first cohort. The study aimed to test whether signatures of past pathogen exposure could be identified by cataloging public T cell receptors. Besides the first cohort of approximately 710 subjects, a separate validation cohort made up of over 100 different subjects was used. High-throughput TCR immunosequencing, statistical association of individual TCRs with disease status, and machine learning were combined to predict cytomegalovirus infection status. Overall study outcomes, separate from this receptor: The authors suggested that the approach could potentially be extended to other disease states and immunological phenotypes. Across donors, most TCR sequences were observed very rarely, whereas some public TCRs were present in many individuals. A later analysis had no HLA typing for the validation cohort, so co-occurrence there was scored across all 120 repertoires. In vitro tests confirmed that a few of the cytomegalovirus-associated TCR beta chains recognize cytomegalovirus antigens. A total of 150 to 200 TCR beta chains were listed by the study as associated with cytomegalovirus. The classifier was reported to diagnose cytomegalovirus status with high specificity and sensitivity in both the original cohort and the validation cohort. A later analysis found that TCRs clustered in the first cohort also tended to co-occur in the 100 to 150 validation repertoires, with roughly 95% of cluster scores above 0.

The donors were included in the validation cohort of roughly 130 subjects, a group kept apart from the roughly 700-subject first cohort. The library was obtained by the immunoSEQ multiplex PCR assay. As for the authors' bioinformatics: To diagnose cytomegalovirus status from the catalog of TCR beta chain sequences, a statistical classification framework was built. The clones in this table, taken by TCRdb from immuneACCESS, are in-frame only. Not every clone is retained; where verified, under half of the shortfall comes from an unresolved V gene, and the cause of the rest is unknown. That table supplies the V and J calls and clone size; D and trimming were determined from the DNA. For this sample the table gives approximately 59,000 clones, of which more than 85% were detected only once. Approximately 5% of the sample goes to the ten largest clones.

The rearrangement combines TRBV6-5 with TRBJ1-5; 6 matching bases give a weak D call of TRBD1. The sequence came from a man younger than 30 in good health and CMV-seropositive. The sequenced sample was PBMCs. The CDR3 protein sequence reads: CASSYSAGEHQPQHF. The nucleotides read TGTGCCAGCAGTTACTCGGCAGGGGAGCATCAGCCCCAGCATTTT.